This T cell receptor (beta chain) was captured by sequencing in a study of blood T cell repertoires in COVID-19. The CDR3 consists of 15 residues. The V gene's germline CDR1 is LNHNV and CDR2 YYDKDF (reference sequence). The V gene lost 0 bases and the J gene lost 7 bases, with 13 bases spanning the gap. In the authors' methods: For nucleated cells, counts were estimated from reference gene primer amplification. The assay was immunoSEQ multiplex PCR, and TCRdb's table has in-frame clones only and misses some. The DNA gave D and trimming, while V, J and clone size come from that table. Of under 200,000 clones in the sample, 90% were seen once.

The chain links TRBV15 to TRBJ1-5, with D uncertain. The TCR comes from a man aged 50 to 59 with acute or convalescent COVID-19. Sequencing was performed on peripheral blood. The CDR3 region has the DNA TGTGCCACCAGCAGAGATTGGAGTAGCGGGCAGCCCCAGCATTTT. Protein product: CATSRDWSSGQPQHF.